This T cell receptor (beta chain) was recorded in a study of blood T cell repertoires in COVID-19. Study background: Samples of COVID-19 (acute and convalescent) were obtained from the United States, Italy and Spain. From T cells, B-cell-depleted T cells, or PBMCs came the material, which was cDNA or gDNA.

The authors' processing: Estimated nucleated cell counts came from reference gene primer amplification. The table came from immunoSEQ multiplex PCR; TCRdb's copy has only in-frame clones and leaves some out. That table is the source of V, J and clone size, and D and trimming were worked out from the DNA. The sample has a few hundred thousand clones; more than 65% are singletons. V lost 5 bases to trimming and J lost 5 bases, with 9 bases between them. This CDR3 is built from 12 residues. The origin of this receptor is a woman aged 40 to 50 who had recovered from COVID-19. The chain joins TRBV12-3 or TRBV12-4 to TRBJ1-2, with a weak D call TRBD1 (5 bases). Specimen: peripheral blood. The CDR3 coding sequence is TGTGCCAGCAGTACCTGGACATATGGCTACACCTTC. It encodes CASSTWTYGYTF.